This T cell receptor (beta chain) comes out of a study of blood T cells in healthy people across ages (dated by TCRdb to about 2015). Turning to the overall study: In model experiments, roughly one uniquely barcoded TCR beta cDNA molecule per two T cells was captured by template switching. The donors were divided into four age groups: young (average approximately 15 years), middle-aged (roughly 42), aged (approximately 62) and long-lived (about 90). For two donors (one aged 18 to 30 and one aged 80 or older), the study analyzed two additional independent replicas of 1 million unique cDNA reads from the same blood draw. Age-related changes in TCR beta repertoire diversity were measured in the study by deep sequencing normalized with unique cDNA molecular identifiers.

This clonotype was found a few times. Its specific antigen is unknown. This may be a read error, as it is one base from a much larger clone. The donors were roughly 38 Caucasian individuals from Russia, aged roughly 6 to 90 years, who were systemically healthy. Approximately 10 milliliters of peripheral blood were collected from each donor into EDTA-treated Vacutainer tubes. Ficoll-Paque density-gradient centrifugation was used to isolate PBMCs, with at least 6.5 million per sample. Trizol reagent was used to extract total RNA from PBMCs, with at least 5.5 micrograms per sample. For every donor, flow cytometry on a PBMC aliquot measured the percentage of naive CD45RAhigh/CD27high T cells. CDR1 and CDR2, looked up from the germline V gene (reference sequence), are DFQATT and SNEGSKA. The germline V and J ends show losses of 4 bases and 10 bases respectively, and no gene match explains 9 bases of the junction. Spanning cysteine to phenylalanine, the CDR3 consists of 13 amino acids. The sequence is cut down to CDR3 DNA, 39 bases in frame from base 1.

Library preparation was by 5' RACE. TCRdb records Illumina HiSeq 2500 as the sequencer. A second PCR of roughly 7 to 11 cycles was performed with a sample-barcoded 5' primer and a J-beta primer mix. A unique molecular identifier was introduced onto each TCR beta cDNA molecule by a template-switch 5' adaptor carrying 12 random nucleotides. At least 2.5 million CDR3-containing paired-end reads were obtained from each sample. First-strand cDNA synthesis was performed from all RNA using the Mint cDNA synthesis kit, with priming by a TRBC-specific oligonucleotide. After uracil-DNA glycosylase treatment, a first 18-cycle PCR used universal primers M1SS and BC2_uni_R on all cDNA. The study's processing was this. Each sample was normalized by randomly selecting 1 million high-quality reads, each carrying a distinct molecular identifier. Instead of being binned into consensus sequences, reads that shared molecular identifiers were thrown out. MiTCR, run with a Q25 quality threshold and the strictest error-elimination algorithm, handled CDR3 identification, clonotype clustering and error correction. A nonparametric unseen species model with Euler transformation was used to estimate a lower bound on total TCR beta diversity. TCRdb reanalyzed the raw reads on its own, using fastp at Q25 for trimming and MiXCR for clone calling, and kept in-frame beta chains. CDR3 protein duplicates are merged, each entry listing the most common genes and DNA. The V and J calls were determined by TCRdb, not by the authors. Here the sample has about 930,000 distinct CDR3 sequences; 25% to 30% occur a single time. The ten top clones hold about 10% of the sample.

What the research found in general, with its limitations: Estimates of total diversity based on one million sequenced T cells were regarded as lower bounds and as underestimates. There was a strong correlation between observed TCR beta diversity and the percentage of naive T cells measured by flow cytometry. Conclusive comparison of naive and antigen-experienced compartments was prevented by the profiling of bulk unsorted PBMCs. Because donor CMV infection status was unknown, age-related changes in expanded clonotypes were potentially confounded. Compared with the aged group, the long-lived group had more naive CD4+ T cells, fewer expanded clones and increased TCR diversity, a pattern suggesting age selection. As age increased, observed TCR beta diversity per million T cells dropped in a roughly linear way, and a significant reduction was already evident by age around 41.

The sample also formed part of further work on T cells of mothers and their children. From that second study: Nine systemically healthy Caucasian individuals, comprising three mothers and their six children, were included as donors. cDNA synthesis consumed the entire amount of extracted RNA, loaded at around 1.5 ug RNA in each 15 ul reaction. In the second PCR, sample barcodes and 2-4 random nucleotides were introduced via the M1S primer. Over 10 million TCR beta CDR3 reads came from each mother, compared with approximately 2.8 million reads from each child. In both related and unrelated pairs, thymic selection shapes the output of TCR recombination in a similar way, with inherited differences having only a minor effect. Normalized repertoire overlap was always found to be slightly, but never significantly, higher in related mother-child pairs than in unrelated mother-child pairs. No persistent microchimeric T cell clones were found, with a detection sensitivity of roughly 99 clones per million clonotypes. Deep NGS was used in the study to compare the TCR beta repertoires of mothers and children and to look for features that separate related mother-child pairs from unrelated individuals. Mothers averaged around 40 +/- 4 years of age and children averaged approximately 12 +/- 4 years. After adapters were ligated using NEBNext reagents, the libraries underwent 100+100 nt paired-end sequencing on an Illumina HiSeq 2000. Mother and child libraries were prepared a month apart and sequenced in separate runs to prevent cross-contamination. For each donor, between about 500,000 and 2,000,000 distinct TCR beta clonotypes were identified. Naive TCR beta clonotypes were estimated from low-frequency clonotypes matched to each donor's FACS-determined naive share, without sorting.

Specimen: blood. The receptor comes from a woman aged 35 to 49 in good health. The V and J segments used are TRBV20-1 and TRBJ2-3, and TRBD2 matches 9 of the central bases. In nucleotide form, the sequence is TGCAGTGCTACTAGCGGGGCGAGGGATGCGCAGTATTTT. This encodes CSATSGARDAQYF.